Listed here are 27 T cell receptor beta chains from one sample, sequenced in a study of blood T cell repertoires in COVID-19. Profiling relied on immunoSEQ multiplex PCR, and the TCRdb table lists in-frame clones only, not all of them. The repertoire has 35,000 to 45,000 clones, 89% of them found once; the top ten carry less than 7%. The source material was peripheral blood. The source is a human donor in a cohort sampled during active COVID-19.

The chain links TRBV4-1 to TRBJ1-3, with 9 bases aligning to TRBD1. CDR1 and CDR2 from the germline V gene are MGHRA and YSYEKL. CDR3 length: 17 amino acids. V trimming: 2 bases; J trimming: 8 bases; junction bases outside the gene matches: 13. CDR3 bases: TGCGCCAGCAGCCAAACCTCCGGGACAGGGAAAACGGACACCATATATTTT. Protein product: CASSQTSGTGKTDTIYF.

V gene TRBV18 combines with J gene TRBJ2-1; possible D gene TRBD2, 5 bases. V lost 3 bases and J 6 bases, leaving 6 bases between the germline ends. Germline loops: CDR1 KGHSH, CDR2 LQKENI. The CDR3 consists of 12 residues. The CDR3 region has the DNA TGTGCCAGCTCACCGGACTTCAATGAGCAGTTCTTC. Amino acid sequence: CASSPDFNEQFF.

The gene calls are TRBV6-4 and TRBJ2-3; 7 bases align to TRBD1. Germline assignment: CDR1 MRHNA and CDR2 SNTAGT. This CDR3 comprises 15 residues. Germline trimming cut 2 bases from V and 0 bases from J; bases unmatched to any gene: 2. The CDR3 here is CASSDRQGSTDTQYF. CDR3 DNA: TGTGCCAGCAGTGACCGACAGGGTAGCACAGATACGCAGTATTTT.

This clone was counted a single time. The CDR3 nucleotides read TGTGCCACTAGGGACAGGGAAAAAGTAAAACTGTTTTTT. This encodes CATRDREKVKLFF. This rearrangement joins TRBV12-3 or TRBV12-4 to TRBJ1-4; TRBD1 aligns across 9 bases. The CDR3 is 13 residues long. The V gene end was trimmed by 10 bases and the J gene end by 10 bases; junction bases not matched to a gene: 10.

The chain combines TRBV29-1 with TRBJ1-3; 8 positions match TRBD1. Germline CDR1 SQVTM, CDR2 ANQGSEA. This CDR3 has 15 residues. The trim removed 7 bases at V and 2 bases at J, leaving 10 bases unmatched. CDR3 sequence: CSATQGAVAGNTIYF. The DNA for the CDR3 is TGCAGCGCTACGCAGGGGGCGGTAGCTGGAAACACCATATATTTT.

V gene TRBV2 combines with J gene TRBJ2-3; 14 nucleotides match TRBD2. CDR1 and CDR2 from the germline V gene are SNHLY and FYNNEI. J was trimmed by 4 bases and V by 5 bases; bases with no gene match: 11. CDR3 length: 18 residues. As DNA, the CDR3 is TGTGCCAGCAGTCTGACTAGCGGGGGGGCCGTCGGGTCAGATACGCAGTATTTT. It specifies CASSLTSGGAVGSDTQYF. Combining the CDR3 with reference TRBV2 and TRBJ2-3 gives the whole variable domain EPEVTQTPSHQVTQMGQEVILRCVPISNHLYFYWYRQILGQKVEFLVSFYNNEISEKSEIFDDQFSVERPDGSNFTLKIRSTKLEDSAMYFCASSLTSGGAVGSDTQYFGPGTRLTVL.

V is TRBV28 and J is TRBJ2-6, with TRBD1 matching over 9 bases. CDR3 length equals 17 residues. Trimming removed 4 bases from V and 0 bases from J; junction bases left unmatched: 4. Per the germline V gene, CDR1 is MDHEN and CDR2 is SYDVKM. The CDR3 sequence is CASSSGTGSSGANVLTF. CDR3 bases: TGTGCCAGCAGTTCCGGGACAGGGTCCTCTGGGGCCAACGTCCTGACTTTC.

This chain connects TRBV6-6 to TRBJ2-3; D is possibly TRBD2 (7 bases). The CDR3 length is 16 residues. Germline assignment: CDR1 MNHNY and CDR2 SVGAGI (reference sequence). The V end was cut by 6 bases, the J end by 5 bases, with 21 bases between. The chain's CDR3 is CASRPVSGGGVDTQYF. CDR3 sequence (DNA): TGTGCCAGCAGGCCTGTCTCTGGCGGGGGCGTAGATACGCAGTATTTT.

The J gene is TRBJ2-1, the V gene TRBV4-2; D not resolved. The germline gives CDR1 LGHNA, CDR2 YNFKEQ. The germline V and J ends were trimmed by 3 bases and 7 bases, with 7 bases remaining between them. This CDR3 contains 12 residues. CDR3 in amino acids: CASSQAVNEQFF. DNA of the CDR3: TGTGCCAGCAGCCAGGCGGTAAATGAGCAGTTCTTC.

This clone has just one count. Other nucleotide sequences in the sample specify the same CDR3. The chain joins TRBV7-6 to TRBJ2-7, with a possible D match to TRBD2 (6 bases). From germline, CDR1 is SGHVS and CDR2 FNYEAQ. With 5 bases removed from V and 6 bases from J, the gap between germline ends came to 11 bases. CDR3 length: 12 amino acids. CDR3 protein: CASSLGGGEQYF. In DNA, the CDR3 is TGTGCCAGCAGCCTCGGGGGAGGCGAGCAGTACTTC.

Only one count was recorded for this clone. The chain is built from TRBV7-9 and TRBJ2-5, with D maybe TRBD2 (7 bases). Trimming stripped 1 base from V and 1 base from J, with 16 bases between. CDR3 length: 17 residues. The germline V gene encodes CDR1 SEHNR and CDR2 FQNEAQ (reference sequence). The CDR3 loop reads CASSLGPSGGLQETQYF. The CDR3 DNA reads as TGTGCCAGCAGCTTAGGCCCATCGGGGGGCCTCCAAGAGACCCAGTACTTC.

CDR3 region: CASTHRTSGIYEQYF. In DNA, the CDR3 is TGTGCCAGTACCCATCGGACTAGCGGAATCTACGAGCAGTACTTC. The chain is built from TRBV19 and TRBJ2-7, with 10 bases lining up with TRBD2. Looked up from germline, CDR1 is LNHDA and CDR2 is SQIVND (reference sequence). The CDR3 runs 15 residues. Trimming removed 7 bases from V and 3 bases from J; junction bases left unmatched: 9.

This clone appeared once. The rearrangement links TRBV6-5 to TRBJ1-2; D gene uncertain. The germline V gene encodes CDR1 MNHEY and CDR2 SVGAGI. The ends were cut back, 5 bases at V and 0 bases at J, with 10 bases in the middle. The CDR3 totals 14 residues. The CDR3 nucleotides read TGTGCCAGCAGTCGGACTCAGTCTAACTATGGCTACACCTTC. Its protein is CASSRTQSNYGYTF.

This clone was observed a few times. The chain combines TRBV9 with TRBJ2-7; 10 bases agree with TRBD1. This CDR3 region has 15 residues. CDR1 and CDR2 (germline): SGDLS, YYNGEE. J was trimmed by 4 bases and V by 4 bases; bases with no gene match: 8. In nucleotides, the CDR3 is TGTGCCAGCAGCCTAGGGTTGGGACAGGGGTACGAGCAGTACTTC. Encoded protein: CASSLGLGQGYEQYF.

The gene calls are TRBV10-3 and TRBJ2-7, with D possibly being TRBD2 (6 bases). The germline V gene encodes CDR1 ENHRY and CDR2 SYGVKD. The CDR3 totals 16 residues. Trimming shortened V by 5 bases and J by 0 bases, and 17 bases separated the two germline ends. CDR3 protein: CAISPVSRGSSYEQYF. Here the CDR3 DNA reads TGTGCCATCAGTCCAGTTAGTCGGGGGAGCTCCTACGAGCAGTACTTC.

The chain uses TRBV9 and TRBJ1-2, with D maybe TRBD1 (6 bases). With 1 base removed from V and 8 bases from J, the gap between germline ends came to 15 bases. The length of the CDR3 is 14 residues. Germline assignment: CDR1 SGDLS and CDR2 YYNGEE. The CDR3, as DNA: TGTGCCAGCAGCGTAAGGGGGTACGGTCAGGGCTACACCTTC. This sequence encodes CASSVRGYGQGYTF.

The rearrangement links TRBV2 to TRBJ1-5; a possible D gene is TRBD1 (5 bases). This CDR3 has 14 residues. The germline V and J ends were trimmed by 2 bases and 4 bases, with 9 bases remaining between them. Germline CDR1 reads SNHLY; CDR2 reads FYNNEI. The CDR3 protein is CASSEKGWNQPQHF. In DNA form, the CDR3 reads TGTGCCAGCAGTGAAAAGGGGTGGAATCAGCCCCAGCATTTT. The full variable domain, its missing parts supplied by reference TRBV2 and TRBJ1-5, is EPEVTQTPSHQVTQMGQEVILRCVPISNHLYFYWYRQILGQKVEFLVSFYNNEISEKSEIFDDQFSVERPDGSNFTLKIRSTKLEDSAMYFCASSEKGWNQPQHFGDGTRLSIL.

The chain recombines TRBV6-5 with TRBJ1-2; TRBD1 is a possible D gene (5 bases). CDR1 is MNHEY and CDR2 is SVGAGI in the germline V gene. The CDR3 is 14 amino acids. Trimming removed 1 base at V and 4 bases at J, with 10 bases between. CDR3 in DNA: TGTGCCAGCAGTTACTGGGCGGGGGGCTATGGCTACACCTTC. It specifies CASSYWAGGYGYTF.

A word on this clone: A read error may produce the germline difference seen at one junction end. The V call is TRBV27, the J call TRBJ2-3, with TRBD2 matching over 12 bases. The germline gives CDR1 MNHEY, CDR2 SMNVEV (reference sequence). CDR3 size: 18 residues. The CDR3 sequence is CAGSTRLAGESSTDTQYF. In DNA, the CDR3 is TGTGCCGGCAGTACCCGACTAGCGGGGGAGTCTAGCACAGATACGCAGTATTTT.

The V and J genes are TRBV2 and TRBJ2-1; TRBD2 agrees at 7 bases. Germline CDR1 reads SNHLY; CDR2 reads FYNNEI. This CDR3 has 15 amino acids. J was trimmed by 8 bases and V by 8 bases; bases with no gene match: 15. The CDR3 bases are TGTGCCAGCCTCTACTTGGGGGGAGGGCAGGATGAGCAGTTCTTC. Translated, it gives CASLYLGGGQDEQFF.

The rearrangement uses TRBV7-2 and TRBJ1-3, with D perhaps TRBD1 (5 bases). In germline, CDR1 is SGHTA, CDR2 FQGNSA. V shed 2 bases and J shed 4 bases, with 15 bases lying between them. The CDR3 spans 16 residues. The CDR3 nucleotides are TGTGCCAGCAGCTTACGCAAGACAGTCTCAGGAAACACCATATATTTT. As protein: CASSLRKTVSGNTIYF.

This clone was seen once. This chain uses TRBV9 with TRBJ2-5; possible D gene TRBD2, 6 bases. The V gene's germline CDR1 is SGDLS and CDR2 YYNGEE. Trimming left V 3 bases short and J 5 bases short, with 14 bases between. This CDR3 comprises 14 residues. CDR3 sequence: CASSAGTPLETQYF. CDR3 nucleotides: TGTGCCAGCAGCGCCGGGACTCCCCTCGAGACCCAGTACTTC.

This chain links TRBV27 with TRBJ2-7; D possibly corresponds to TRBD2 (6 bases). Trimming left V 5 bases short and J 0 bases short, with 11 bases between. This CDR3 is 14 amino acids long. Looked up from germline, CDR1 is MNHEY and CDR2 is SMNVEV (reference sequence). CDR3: CASSKPGLSYEQYF. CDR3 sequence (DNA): TGTGCCAGCAGTAAACCGGGACTCTCCTACGAGCAGTACTTC.

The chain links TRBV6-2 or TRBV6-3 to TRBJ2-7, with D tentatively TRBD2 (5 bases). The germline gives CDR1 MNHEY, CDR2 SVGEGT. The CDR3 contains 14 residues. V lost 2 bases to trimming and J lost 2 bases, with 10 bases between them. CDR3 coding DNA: TGTGCCAGCAGTTACGCTGAGGGCCCCTACGAGCAGTACTTC. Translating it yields CASSYAEGPYEQYF.

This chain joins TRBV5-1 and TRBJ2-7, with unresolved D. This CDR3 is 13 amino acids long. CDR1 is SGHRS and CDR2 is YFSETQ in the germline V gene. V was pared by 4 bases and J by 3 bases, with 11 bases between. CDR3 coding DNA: TGCGCCAGCAGCCCAAGCACCCTCTACGAGCAGTACTTC. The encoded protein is CASSPSTLYEQYF.

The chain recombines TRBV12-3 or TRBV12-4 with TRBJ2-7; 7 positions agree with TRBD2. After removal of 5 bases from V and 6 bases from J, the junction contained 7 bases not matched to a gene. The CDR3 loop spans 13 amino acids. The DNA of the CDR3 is TGTGCCAGCAGTCTGGGGGAGGGATCCGAGCAGTACTTC. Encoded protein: CASSLGEGSEQYF.

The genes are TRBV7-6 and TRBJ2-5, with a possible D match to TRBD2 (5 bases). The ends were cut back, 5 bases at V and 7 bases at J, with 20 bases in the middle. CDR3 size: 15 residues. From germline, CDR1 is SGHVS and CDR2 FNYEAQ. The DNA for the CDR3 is TGTGCCAGCAGCCCGAACGGACTCGATACTGGGACCCAGTACTTC. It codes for CASSPNGLDTGTQYF.